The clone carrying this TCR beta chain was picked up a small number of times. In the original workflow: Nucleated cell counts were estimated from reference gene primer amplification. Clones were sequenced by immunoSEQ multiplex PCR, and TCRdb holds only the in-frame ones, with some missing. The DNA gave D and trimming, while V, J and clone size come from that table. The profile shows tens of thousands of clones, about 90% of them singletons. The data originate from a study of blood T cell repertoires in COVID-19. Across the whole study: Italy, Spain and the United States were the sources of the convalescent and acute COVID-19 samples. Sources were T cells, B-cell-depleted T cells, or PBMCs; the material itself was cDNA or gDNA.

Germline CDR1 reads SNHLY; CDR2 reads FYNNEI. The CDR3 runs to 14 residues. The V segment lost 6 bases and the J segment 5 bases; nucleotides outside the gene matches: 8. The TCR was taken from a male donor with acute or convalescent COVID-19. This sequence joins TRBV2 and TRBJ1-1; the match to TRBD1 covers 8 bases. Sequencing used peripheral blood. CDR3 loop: CASRHGQGGTEAFF. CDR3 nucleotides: TGTGCCAGCAGACACGGACAGGGTGGGACTGAAGCTTTCTTT.